The table lists the clone carrying this TCR beta chain with a few counts. What it binds is not known. This entry comes from a study of T cell repertoires in cytomegalovirus infection. Study conclusions and caveats: Cumulative frequency (of public TCR beta family members) identified carriers of CMV plus the relevant HLA. The study found HLA-C-restricted CMV-specific TCR beta clonotypes dominating the ex vivo response.

The CDR3 consists of 15 residues. Per the germline V gene, CDR1 is DFQATT and CDR2 is SNEGSKA (reference sequence). After removal of 2 bases from V and 2 bases from J, the junction contained 7 bases not matched to a gene. TCRdb recomputed calls from the reads with MiXCR, one row per CDR3 protein. This table has hundreds of thousands of distinct CDR3 sequences, 30% to 40% appearing once. Here the sequenced sample was cultured PBMCs, taken from culture after CMV antigen stimulation. The source is a human donor in good health (CMV status not recorded). Some clones in this sample may be carry-over from other donors' samples. The genes are TRBV20-1 and TRBJ2-3; 7 bases align to TRBD2. The CDR3: CSARKGTTYTDTQYF. For the CDR3, the DNA is TGCAGTGCTAGAAAGGGGACTACTTACACAGATACGCAGTATTTT.